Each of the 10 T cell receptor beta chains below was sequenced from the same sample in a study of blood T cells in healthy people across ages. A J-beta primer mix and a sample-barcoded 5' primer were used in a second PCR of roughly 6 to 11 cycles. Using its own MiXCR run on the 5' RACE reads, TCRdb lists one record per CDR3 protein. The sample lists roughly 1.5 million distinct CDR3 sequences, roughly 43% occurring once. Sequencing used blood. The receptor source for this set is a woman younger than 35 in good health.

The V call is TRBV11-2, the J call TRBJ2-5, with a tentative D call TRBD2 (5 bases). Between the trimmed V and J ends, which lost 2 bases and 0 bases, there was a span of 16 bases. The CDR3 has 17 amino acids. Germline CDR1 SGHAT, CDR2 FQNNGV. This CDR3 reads CASSLLRWTANQETQYF. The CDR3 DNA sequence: TGTGCCAGCAGCTTACTAAGGTGGACTGCCAACCAAGAGACCCAGTACTTC.

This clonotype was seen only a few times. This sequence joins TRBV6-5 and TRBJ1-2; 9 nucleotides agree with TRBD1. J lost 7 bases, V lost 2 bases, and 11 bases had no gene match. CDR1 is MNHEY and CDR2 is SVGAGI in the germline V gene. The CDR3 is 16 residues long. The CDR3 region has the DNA TGTGCCAGCAGTTACCTATGGACAGGGGCCCAGGGTGGCTACACCTTC. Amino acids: CASSYLWTGAQGGYTF.

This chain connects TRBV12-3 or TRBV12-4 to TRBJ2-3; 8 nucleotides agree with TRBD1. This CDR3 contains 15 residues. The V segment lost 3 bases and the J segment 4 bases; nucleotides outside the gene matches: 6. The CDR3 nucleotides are TGTGCCAGCAGTTTCCCAGGGGGCAGGGCAGATACGCAGTATTTT. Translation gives CASSFPGGRADTQYF.

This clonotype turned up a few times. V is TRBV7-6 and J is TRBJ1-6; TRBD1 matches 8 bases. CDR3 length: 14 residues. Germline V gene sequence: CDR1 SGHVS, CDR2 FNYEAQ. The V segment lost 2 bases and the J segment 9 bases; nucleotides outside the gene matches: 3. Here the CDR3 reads CASSLQGAGSPLHF. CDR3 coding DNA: TGTGCCAGCAGCTTACAGGGGGCGGGTTCACCCCTCCACTTT. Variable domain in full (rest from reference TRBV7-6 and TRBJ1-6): GAGVSQSPRYKVTKRGQDVALRCDPISGHVSLYWYRQALGQGPEFLTYFNYEAQQDKSGLPNDRFSAERPEGSISTLTIQRTEQRDSAMYRCASSLQGAGSPLHFGNGTRLTVT.

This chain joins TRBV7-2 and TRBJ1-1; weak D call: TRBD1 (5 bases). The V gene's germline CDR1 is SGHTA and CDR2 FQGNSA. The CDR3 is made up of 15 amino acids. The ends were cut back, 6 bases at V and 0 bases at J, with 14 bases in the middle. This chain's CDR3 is CASSPYRLLNTEAFF. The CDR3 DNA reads TGTGCCAGCAGTCCTTACAGGCTCTTGAACACTGAAGCTTTCTTT.

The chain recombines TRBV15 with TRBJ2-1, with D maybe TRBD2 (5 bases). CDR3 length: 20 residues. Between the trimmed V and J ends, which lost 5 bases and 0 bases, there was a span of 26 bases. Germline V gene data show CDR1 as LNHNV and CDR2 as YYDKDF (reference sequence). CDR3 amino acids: CATSSPGVVLRKSSYNEQFF. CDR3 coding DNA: TGTGCCACCAGCTCTCCCGGGGTAGTTTTGAGGAAAAGCTCCTACAATGAGCAGTTCTTC.

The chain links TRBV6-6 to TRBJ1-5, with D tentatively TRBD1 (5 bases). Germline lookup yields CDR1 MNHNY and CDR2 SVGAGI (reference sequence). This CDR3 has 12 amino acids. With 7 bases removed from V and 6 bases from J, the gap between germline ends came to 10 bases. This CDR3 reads CASTNGGQPQHF. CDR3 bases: TGTGCCAGCACCAACGGGGGTCAGCCCCAGCATTTT.

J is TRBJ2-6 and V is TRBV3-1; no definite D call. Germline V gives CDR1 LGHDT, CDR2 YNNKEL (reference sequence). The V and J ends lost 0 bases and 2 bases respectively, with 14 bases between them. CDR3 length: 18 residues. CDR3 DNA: TGTGCCAGCAGCCAAGATCCTCCGAGAGTAACTGGGGCCAACGTCCTGACTTTC. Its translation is CASSQDPPRVTGANVLTF. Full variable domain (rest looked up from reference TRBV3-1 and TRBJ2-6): DTAVSQTPKYLVTQMGNDKSIKCEQNLGHDTMYWYKQDSKKFLKIMFSYNNKELIINETVPNRFSPKSPDKAHLNLHINSLELGDSAVYFCASSQDPPRVTGANVLTFGAGSRLTVL.

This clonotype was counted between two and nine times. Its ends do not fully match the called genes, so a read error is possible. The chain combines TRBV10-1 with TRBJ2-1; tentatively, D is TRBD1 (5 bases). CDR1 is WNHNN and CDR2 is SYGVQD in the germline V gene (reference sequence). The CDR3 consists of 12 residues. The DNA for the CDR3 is TGTGCCAGCAGAAAAGGGGACAATGAGCAGTTCTTC. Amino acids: CASRKGDNEQFF.

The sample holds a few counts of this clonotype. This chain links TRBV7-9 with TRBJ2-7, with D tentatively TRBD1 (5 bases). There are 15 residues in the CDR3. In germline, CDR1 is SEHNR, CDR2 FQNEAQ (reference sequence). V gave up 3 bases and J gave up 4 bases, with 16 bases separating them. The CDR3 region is CASSFTSRVGYEQYF. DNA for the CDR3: TGTGCCAGCAGCTTTACTTCCAGGGTCGGGTACGAGCAGTACTTC.